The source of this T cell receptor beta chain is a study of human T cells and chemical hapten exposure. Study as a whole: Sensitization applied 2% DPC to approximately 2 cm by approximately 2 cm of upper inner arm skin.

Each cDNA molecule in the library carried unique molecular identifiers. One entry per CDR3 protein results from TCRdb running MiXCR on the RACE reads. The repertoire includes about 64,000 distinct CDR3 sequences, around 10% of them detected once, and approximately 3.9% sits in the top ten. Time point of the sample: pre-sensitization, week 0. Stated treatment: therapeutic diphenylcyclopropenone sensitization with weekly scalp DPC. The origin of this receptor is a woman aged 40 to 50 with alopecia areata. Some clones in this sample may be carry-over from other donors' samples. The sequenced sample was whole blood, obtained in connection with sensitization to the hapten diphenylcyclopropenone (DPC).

DNA for the CDR3: TGTGCCACCAGCAGAGATATGGGGAACACTGAAGCTTTCTTT. This sequence encodes CATSRDMGNTEAFF. V usage is TRBV15 and J usage is TRBJ1-1; D call uncertain. V dropped 0 bases and J dropped 1 base, with 6 bases sitting between them. This CDR3 has 14 residues. Germline CDR1 and CDR2: LNHNV and YYDKDF (reference sequence).